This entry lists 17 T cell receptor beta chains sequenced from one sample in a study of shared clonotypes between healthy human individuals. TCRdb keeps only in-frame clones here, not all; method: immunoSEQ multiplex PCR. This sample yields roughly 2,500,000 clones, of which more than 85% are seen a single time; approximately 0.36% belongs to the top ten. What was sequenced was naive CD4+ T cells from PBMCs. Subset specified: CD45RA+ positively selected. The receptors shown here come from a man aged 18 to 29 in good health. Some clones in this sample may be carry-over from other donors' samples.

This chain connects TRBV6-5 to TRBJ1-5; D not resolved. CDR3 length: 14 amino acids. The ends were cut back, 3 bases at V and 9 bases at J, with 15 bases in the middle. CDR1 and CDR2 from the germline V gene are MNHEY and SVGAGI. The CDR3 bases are TGTGCCAGCAGTTATCACGGAGCCCCAGGGCCCCAGCATTTT. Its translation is CASSYHGAPGPQHF.

The CDR3 DNA follows: TGTGCCTGGAGTTCCTCCGGGACAGGCTTTCAGCCCCAGCATTTT. This translates into CAWSSSGTGFQPQHF. The rearrangement uses TRBV30 and TRBJ1-5; TRBD1 matches at 8 bases. Germline CDR1 and CDR2: GTSNPN and SVGIG (reference sequence). This CDR3 region has 15 residues. V lost 2 bases to trimming and J lost 6 bases; unmatched junction nucleotides: 9.

This CDR3 reads CASSQRTDRSYNSPLHF. In nucleotides, the CDR3 is TGCGCCAGCAGCCAGAGGACAGACAGGTCCTATAATTCACCCCTCCACTTT. The V gene is TRBV4-1, the J gene TRBJ1-6, with D possibly being TRBD1 (6 bases). V was trimmed by 3 bases and J by 1 base, leaving 13 bases between them. The CDR3 loop spans 17 amino acids. Germline V gene lookup returns CDR1 MGHRA and CDR2 YSYEKL.

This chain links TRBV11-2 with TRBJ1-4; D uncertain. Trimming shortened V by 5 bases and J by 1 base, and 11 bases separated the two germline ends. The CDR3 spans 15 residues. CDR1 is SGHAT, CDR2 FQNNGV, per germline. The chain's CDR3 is CASSTPRVTNEKLFF. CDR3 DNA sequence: TGTGCCAGCAGCACTCCAAGGGTAACTAATGAAAAACTGTTTTTT.

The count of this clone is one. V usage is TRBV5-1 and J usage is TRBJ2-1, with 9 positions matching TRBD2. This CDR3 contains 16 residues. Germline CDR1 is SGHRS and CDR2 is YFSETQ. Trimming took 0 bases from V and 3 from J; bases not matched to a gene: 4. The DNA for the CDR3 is TGCGCCAGCAGCTTGGTTAGCGGGAGAGTCTACAATGAGCAGTTCTTC. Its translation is CASSLVSGRVYNEQFF.

CDR3: CASSFGRAITGELFF. CDR3 nucleotides: TGTGCCAGCAGCTTCGGCAGGGCCATCACCGGGGAGCTGTTTTTT. This chain links TRBV5-6 with TRBJ2-2, with TRBD1 as a possible D gene (5 bases). Germline V gene lookup returns CDR1 SGHDT and CDR2 YYEEEE. Trimming removed 2 bases at V and 4 bases at J, with 12 bases between. The length of the CDR3 is 15 residues.

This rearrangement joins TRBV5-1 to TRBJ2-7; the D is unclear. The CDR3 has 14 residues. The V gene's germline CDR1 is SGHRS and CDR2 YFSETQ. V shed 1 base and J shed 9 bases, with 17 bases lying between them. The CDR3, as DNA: TGCGCCAGCAGCTTGAGTGAGTCACGGAGAAGGCAGTACTTC. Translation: CASSLSESRRRQYF.

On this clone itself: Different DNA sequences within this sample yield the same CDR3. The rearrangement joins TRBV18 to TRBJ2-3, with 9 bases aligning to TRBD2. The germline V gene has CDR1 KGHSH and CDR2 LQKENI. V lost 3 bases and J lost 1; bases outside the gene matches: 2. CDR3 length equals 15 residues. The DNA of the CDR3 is TGTGCCAGCTCACCCAGGACTAGCGGCACAGATACGCAGTATTTT. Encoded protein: CASSPRTSGTDTQYF. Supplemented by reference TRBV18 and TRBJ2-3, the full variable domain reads NAGVMQNPRHLVRRRGQEARLRCSPMKGHSHVYWYRQLPEEGLKFMVYLQKENIIDESGMPKERFSAEFPKEGPSILRIQQVVRGDSAAYFCASSPRTSGTDTQYFGPGTRLTVL.

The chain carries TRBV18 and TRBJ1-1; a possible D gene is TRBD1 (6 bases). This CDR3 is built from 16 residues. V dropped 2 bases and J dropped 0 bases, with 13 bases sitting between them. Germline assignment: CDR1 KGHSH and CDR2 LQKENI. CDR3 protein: CASSPGGGGMNTEAFF. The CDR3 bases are TGTGCCAGCTCACCAGGGGGGGGCGGCATGAACACTGAAGCTTTCTTT. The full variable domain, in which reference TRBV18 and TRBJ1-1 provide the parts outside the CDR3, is NAGVMQNPRHLVRRRGQEARLRCSPMKGHSHVYWYRQLPEEGLKFMVYLQKENIIDESGMPKERFSAEFPKEGPSILRIQQVVRGDSAAYFCASSPGGGGMNTEAFFGQGTRLTVV.

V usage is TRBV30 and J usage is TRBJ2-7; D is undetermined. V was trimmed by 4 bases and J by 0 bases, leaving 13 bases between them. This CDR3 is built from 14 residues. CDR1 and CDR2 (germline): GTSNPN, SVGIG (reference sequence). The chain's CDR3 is CAWNLDGNSYEQYF. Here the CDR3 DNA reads TGTGCCTGGAACCTTGACGGAAACTCCTACGAGCAGTACTTC.

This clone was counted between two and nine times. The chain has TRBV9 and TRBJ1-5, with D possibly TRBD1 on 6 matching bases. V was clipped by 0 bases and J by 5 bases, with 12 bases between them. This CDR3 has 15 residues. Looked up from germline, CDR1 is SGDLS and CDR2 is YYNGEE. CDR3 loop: CASSVGRGEHQPQHF. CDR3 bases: TGTGCCAGCAGCGTAGGAAGGGGGGAACATCAGCCCCAGCATTTT.

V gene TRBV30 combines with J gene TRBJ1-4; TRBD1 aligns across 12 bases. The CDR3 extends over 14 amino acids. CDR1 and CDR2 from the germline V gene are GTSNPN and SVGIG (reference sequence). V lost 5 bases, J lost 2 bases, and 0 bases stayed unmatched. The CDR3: CAWGTGGTNEKLFF. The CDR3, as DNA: TGTGCCTGGGGGACAGGGGGCACTAATGAAAAACTGTTTTTT. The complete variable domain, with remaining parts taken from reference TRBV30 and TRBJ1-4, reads SQTIHQWPATLVQPVGSPLSLECTVEGTSNPNLYWYRQAAGRGLQLLFYSVGIGQISSEVPQNLSASRPQDRQFILSSKKLLLSDSGFYLCAWGTGGTNEKLFFGSGTQLSVL.

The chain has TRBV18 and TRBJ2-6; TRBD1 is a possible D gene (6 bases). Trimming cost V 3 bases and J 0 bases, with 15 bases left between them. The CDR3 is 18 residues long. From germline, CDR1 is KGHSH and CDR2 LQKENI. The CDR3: CASSPKQGPLSGANVLTF. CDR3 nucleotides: TGTGCCAGCTCACCCAAACAGGGCCCCCTCTCTGGGGCCAACGTCCTGACTTTC.

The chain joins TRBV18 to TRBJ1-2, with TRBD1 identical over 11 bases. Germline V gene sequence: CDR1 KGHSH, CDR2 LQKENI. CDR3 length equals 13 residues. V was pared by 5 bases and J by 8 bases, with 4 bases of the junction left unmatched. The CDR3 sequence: CASSARDRGGYTF. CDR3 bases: TGTGCCAGCTCAGCCCGGGACAGGGGGGGCTACACCTTC.

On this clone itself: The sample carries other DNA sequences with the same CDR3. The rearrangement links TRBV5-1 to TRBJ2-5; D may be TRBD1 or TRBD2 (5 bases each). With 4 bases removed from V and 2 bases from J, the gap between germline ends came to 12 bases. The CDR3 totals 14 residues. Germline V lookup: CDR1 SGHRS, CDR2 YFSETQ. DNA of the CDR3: TGCGCCAGCAGCCCCGGGACGGCACAAGAGACCCAGTACTTC. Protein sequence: CASSPGTAQETQYF.

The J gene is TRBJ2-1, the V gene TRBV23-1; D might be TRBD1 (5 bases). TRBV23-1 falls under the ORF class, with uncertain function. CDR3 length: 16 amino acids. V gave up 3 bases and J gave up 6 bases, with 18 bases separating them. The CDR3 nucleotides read TGCGCCAGCAGTCACTCTGAGACAGAAGTCCCCAATGAGCAGTTCTTC. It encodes CASSHSETEVPNEQFF.

The DNA for the CDR3 is TGCAGCGTTGAAGAGGACGGGGGTCTCGAGCAGTACTTC. Translation: CSVEEDGGLEQYF. The rearrangement links TRBV29-1 to TRBJ2-7; possibly TRBD2 for D (6 bases). CDR1 is SQVTM and CDR2 is ANQGSEA in the germline V gene. Trimming removed 0 bases at V and 6 bases at J, with 12 bases between. This CDR3 region has 13 residues.